This T cell receptor (beta chain) derives from a study of T cells after yellow fever vaccination (dated by TCRdb to about 2019). In terms of the full investigation: Libraries from fractions with low cell numbers were prepared with the SMART-Seq v4 Ultra Low Input RNA kit. To follow T-cell clones before and after primary and booster YFV17D yellow fever vaccination, bulk TCR alpha and beta repertoires were sequenced over time. Two healthy male donors, one aged 18 to 30 and one aged 30 to 39 years, were included in the cohort. Blood samples were taken at several timepoints before and after primary and secondary immunization, and bulk PBMC replicates and cell subsets were isolated.

Only a few counts were recorded for this clonotype. Its recognized antigen is unknown. Base qualities are not provided; no much larger clone lies one nucleotide away. The meaning of the sample's treatment or condition label: live attenuated yellow fever vaccine strain. At each blood-draw timepoint, two biological replicates of bulk PBMCs were collected. PBMCs were isolated from peripheral blood using a standard Ficoll-Paque protocol. TriZol was used to extract RNA from bulk PBMCs, CD4 and CD8 fractions, and dextramer-positive and dextramer-negative fractions. TCR cDNA was synthesized by 5'RACE template switching, through which a universal primer site and unique molecular identifiers were introduced. cDNA synthesis was primed from both the TCR alpha and TCR beta constant segments. Library amplification involved two PCR steps, and the second step added sample barcodes and sequencing adapters. Sequencing of libraries was done on Illumina HiSeq 2500 (2x100 bp) or NovaSeq (2x150 bp). Concerning the study's data processing: MIGEC handled demultiplexing of reads and collapsing into UMI consensus sequences, while MiXCR performed V(D)J alignment. Vaccine-responding clonotypes were defined with edgeR using replicate PBMC samples, requiring FDR below 0.01 and a log2 fold change above 5 up to day 15. CD4 or CD8 identity was assigned to each bulk clonotype according to whether the clonotype was present at higher abundance in the sequenced CD4 repertoire or the sequenced CD8 repertoire. Clones were called with MiXCR by TCRdb after fastp trimmed the public reads at Q25, and only in-frame beta chains were retained. Each record represents a unique CDR3 protein, reported with the most common genes and DNA among its rows. The V and J calls shown here were made by TCRdb, not taken from the authors' results. The sample yields about 550,000 distinct CDR3 sequences; approximately 21% were counted once. The ten biggest clones cover roughly an eighth of the sample.

Broad study findings and their caveats: Because only a couple of donors were included in the study, the extent to which the findings can be generalized is limited. A small share of clonotypes occurred in both CD4 and CD8 compartments, likely arising from convergent recombination. After the booster, most clones that had expanded after primary vaccination were detected again (nearly 97% of CD4 and 70% to 90% of CD8), suggesting broad maintenance of memory. Compared with the primary T-cell response, the secondary T-cell response was weaker but faster, peaking on day 5 rather than day 15. Computational filtering was needed because FACS-sorted repertoires could contain abundant contaminating clonotypes from the bulk population.

The material sequenced was PBMCs, taken 15 days after the yellow fever booster vaccination. This clonotype originated in a man aged 25-45 years who received the YFV17D yellow fever vaccine.

The nucleotide sequence is TGTGCCAGCAGTTCACTACAGGGGGCGCCGACAGATACGCAGTATTTT. Its protein reads: CASSSLQGAPTDTQYF. Recombination linked TRBV6-5 to TRBJ2-3; TRBD1 fits 9 bases in the junction. V lost 4 bases and J lost 3 bases, and the count of bases not matched to a germline gene is 8. From its cysteine to its phenylalanine, the CDR3 spans 16 amino acids. Only CDR3 DNA is held: 48 bases, read in frame from base 1. The germline V gene yields MNHEY for CDR1 and SVGAGI for CDR2.